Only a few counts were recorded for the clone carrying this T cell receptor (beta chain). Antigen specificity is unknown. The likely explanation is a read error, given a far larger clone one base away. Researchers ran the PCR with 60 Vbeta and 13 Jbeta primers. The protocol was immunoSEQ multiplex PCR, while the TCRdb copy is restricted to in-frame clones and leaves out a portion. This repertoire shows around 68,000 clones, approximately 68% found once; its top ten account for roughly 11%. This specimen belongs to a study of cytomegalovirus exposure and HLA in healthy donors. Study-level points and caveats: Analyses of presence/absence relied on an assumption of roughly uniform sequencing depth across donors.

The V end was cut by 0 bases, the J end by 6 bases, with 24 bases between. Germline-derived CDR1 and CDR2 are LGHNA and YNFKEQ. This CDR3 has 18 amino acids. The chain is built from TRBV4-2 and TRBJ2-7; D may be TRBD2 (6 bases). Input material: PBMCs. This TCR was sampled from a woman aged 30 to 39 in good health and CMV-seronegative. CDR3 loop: CASSQDQEGTIPTREQYV. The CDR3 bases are TGTGCCAGCAGCCAAGATCAGGAGGGGACCATCCCTACGCGCGAGCAGTACGTC.